Described below is a single T cell receptor beta chain sequence and its context. Its antigen is as yet unknown. TCRdb keeps only in-frame clones here, not all; method: immunoSEQ multiplex PCR. This sample has some 53,000 clones, with roughly 89% found just once. Pooled together were second doses at about 4 or about 12 weeks. Between the trimmed V and J ends, which lost 4 bases and 5 bases, there was a span of 16 bases. Per germline, CDR1 SGHRS and CDR2 YFSETQ. The CDR3 has 14 amino acids. This specimen belongs to a study of T cell responses to AZD1222 COVID-19 vaccine. General study results and limits: Only a handful of AZD1222 recipients were seropositive at baseline. In a largely white British group with more females than males, clonal diversity was possibly underestimated. As reported, nearly half of all spike-specific TCRs target variant regions that are unmutated.

This specimen was peripheral blood, taken 28 days after the second AZD1222 dose. This TCR came from an adult who received the AZD1222 COVID-19 vaccine. This rearrangement joins TRBV5-1 to TRBJ2-7; tentatively, D is TRBD1 (6 bases). In DNA form, the CDR3 reads TGCGCCAGCAGCCCGAACAGGGCTGGCGACGAGCAGTACTTC. Its translation: CASSPNRAGDEQYF. The full variable domain, in which reference TRBV5-1 and TRBJ2-7 provide the parts outside the CDR3, is KAGVTQTPRYLIKTRGQQVTLSCSPISGHRSVSWYQQTPGQGLQFLFEYFSETQRNKGNFPGRFSGRQFSNSRSEMNVSTLELGDSALYLCASSPNRAGDEQYFGPGTRLTVT.